One sample yielded the 7 T cell receptor beta chains listed below, sequenced in a study of blood T cell repertoires in COVID-19. Assay used: immunoSEQ multiplex PCR; TCRdb lists only in-frame clones, some missing. The sample lists fewer than 250,000 clones, around 90% seen once, with around 2.6% in the top ten. Material: PBMCs or T cells enriched from blood (not recorded which). Source of these receptors: a woman aged 25-40 years with acute COVID-19.

This clone was counted only a few times. The CDR3: CASSQDRQGRGYTF. CDR3 bases: TGTGCCAGCAGCCAAGATAGGCAGGGGAGAGGCTACACCTTC. The gene calls are TRBV3-1 (or the pseudogene TRBV3-2) and TRBJ1-2, with D possibly matching TRBD1 (6 bases). Germline CDR1 is LGHDT and CDR2 is YNNKEL (reference sequence). Trimming left V 0 bases short and J 8 bases short, with 13 bases between. The CDR3 sequence is 14 residues long.

The chain uses TRBV18 and TRBJ1-5, with TRBD1 matching 7 bases. Looked up from germline, CDR1 is KGHSH and CDR2 is LQKENI. Losses at the gene ends were 3 bases for V and 7 bases for J; bases not matched to a gene: 9. CDR3 length: 15 amino acids. The CDR3 sequence is CASSPRGRSEQPQHF. The CDR3 nucleotides are TGTGCCAGCTCACCGAGGGGGCGCTCGGAGCAGCCCCAGCATTTT.

This clone was found once. The CDR3 spells CASSPPEELNNSPLHF. CDR3 sequence (DNA): TGCGCCAGCAGCCCCCCGGAGGAACTTAATAATTCACCCCTCCACTTT. The chain recombines TRBV5-1 with TRBJ1-6, with D unresolved. The germline CDR1 and CDR2 sequences are SGHRS and YFSETQ. The CDR3 has 16 amino acids. V lost 4 bases to trimming and J lost 5 bases, with 16 bases between them.

The chain recombines TRBV6-5 with TRBJ1-3; a weak D match, TRBD1 (6 bases). The CDR3 loop spans 14 amino acids. V was pared by 10 bases and J by 3 bases, with 16 bases between. Germline CDR1 MNHEY, CDR2 SVGAGI. The CDR3 loop is CATRGSRGGNTIYF. For the CDR3, the DNA is TGTGCCACCCGAGGGAGCAGGGGTGGAAACACCATATATTTT.

The V and J genes are TRBV19 and TRBJ1-2; D unresolved. The V gene's germline CDR1 is LNHDA and CDR2 SQIVND (reference sequence). This CDR3 region has 13 residues. The ends were cut back, 3 bases at V and 8 bases at J, with 13 bases in the middle. CDR3 DNA sequence: TGTGCCAGTAGTATGTGGAGGCATATGGGCTACACCTTC. It is translated as CASSMWRHMGYTF.

The V and J genes are TRBV19 and TRBJ1-1; TRBD1 is a possible D gene (6 bases). From germline, CDR1 is LNHDA and CDR2 SQIVND (reference sequence). The CDR3 contains 14 residues. The germline V and J ends were trimmed by 7 bases and 2 bases, with 14 bases remaining between them. This chain's CDR3 is CASIKDRLNTEAFF. DNA of the CDR3: TGTGCCAGTATAAAAGACAGGTTAAACACTGAAGCTTTCTTT.

The CDR3 DNA sequence: TGTGCCAGCAGCTTAATTACTAGCTCTAACGGGGAGCTGTTTTTT. It translates to CASSLITSSNGELFF. The V call is TRBV7-6, the J call TRBJ2-2; possible D gene TRBD2, 6 bases. V dropped 2 bases and J dropped 7 bases, with 14 bases sitting between them. The CDR3 is 15 residues long. CDR1 is SGHVS and CDR2 is FNYEAQ in the germline V gene.